The 2 T cell receptor beta chains below all came from one sample that was sequenced in a study of blood T cell repertoires in COVID-19. Sequencing was performed with immunoSEQ multiplex PCR; in TCRdb, only in-frame clones are kept and a portion is missing. The sample lists about 310,000 clones; almost 90% were seen once. Sequenced sample: peripheral blood. Receptors were obtained from a woman in her 30s with COVID-19, enrolled during active disease.

V and J are TRBV3-1 (or the pseudogene TRBV3-2) and TRBJ2-2, with 7 bases lining up with TRBD1. Per germline, CDR1 LGHDT and CDR2 YNNKEL (reference sequence). This CDR3 has 18 residues. V shed 0 bases, J shed 0 bases, and the junction held 7 bases outside the gene matches. The chain's CDR3 is CASSQEGRGFANTGELFF. The CDR3, as DNA: TGTGCCAGCAGCCAAGAAGGCAGGGGGTTCGCGAACACCGGGGAGCTGTTTTTT.

V is TRBV6-6 and J is TRBJ2-5; D perhaps matches TRBD1 (6 bases). In germline, CDR1 is MNHNY, CDR2 SVGAGI (reference sequence). The CDR3 is 16 amino acids. Trimming pared 2 bases from V and 5 bases from J, leaving 18 bases between. The CDR3 DNA sequence: TGTGCCAGCAGTTACGCAAGGACAGATCGGGGTGAGACCCAGTACTTC. Residues: CASSYARTDRGETQYF.